The clone carrying this TCR beta chain was picked up one time. The final CDR3 position lacks the conserved phenylalanine or tryptophan, pointing to a likely read error. The sample comes from a study of blood T cells in healthy people across ages. This CDR3 comprises 18 residues. Germline V gene sequence: CDR1 LGHNA, CDR2 YSLEER. Trimming removed 5 bases from V and 0 bases from J; junction bases left unmatched: 13. Sample-barcoded 5' priming and a J-beta primer mix drove a second PCR of roughly 6 to 12 cycles. MiXCR, run by TCRdb on the 5' RACE reads, gives a single entry per CDR3 protein. Of approximately 700,000 distinct CDR3 sequences in the sample, 32% were seen once.

The V gene is TRBV4-3, the J gene TRBJ2-1; 7 positions match TRBD1. This sequence originates from a woman aged 80 or over in good health. The sequenced sample consisted of blood. The CDR3 DNA follows: TGCGCCAGCAGCGAAGGTAGCAGGGGGTCCAGCTCCTACAATGAGCAGTTCGTC. It is translated as CASSEGSRGSSSYNEQFV.